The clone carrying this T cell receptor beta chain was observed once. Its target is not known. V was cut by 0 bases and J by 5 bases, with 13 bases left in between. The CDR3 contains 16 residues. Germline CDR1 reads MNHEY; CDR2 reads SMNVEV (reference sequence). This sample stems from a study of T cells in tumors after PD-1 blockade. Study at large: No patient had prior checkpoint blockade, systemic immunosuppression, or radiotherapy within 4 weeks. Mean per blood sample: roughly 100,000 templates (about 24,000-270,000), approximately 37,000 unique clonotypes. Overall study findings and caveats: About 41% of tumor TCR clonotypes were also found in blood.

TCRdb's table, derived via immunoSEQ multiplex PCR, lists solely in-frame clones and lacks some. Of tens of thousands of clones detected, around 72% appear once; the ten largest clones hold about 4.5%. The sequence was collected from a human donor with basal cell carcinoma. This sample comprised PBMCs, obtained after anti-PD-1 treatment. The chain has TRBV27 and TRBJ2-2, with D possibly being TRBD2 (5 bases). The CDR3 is CASSLSEGSATGELFF. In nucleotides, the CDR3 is TGTGCCAGCAGTTTATCTGAGGGAAGTGCGACCGGGGAGCTGTTTTTT.